Presented here are 13 T cell receptor beta chains from one specimen sequenced in a study of T-cell reconstitution after alpha-beta-depleted transplantation in children. This sample's TCRbeta library carried unique molecular identifier barcodes. TCRdb analysed the PCR reads with MiXCR anew, one entry per CDR3 protein. The sample includes around 78,000 distinct CDR3 sequences, approximately 14% seen only once; the top ten take roughly 30%. The sample consisted of PBMCs, mostly from graft donor cells, taken 180 days after TCRalphabeta/CD19-depleted stem cell transplant. All receptors derive from a male patient aged 2 to 10 who had a stem cell transplant for acute lymphoblastic leukemia, so the T cells may come from the graft donor.

The table lists this clonotype with a few counts. V usage is TRBV7-9 and J usage is TRBJ1-2; possibly TRBD1 for D (6 bases). The CDR3 length is 13 residues. From germline, CDR1 is SEHNR and CDR2 FQNEAQ (reference sequence). V was shortened by 5 bases and J by 8 bases, with 15 bases between the two germline ends. As DNA, the CDR3 is TGTGCCAGCAGCCTACAGGGAAAGGGAGGCTACACCTTC. This translates into CASSLQGKGGYTF.

CDR3 sequence reads: CASSLEPETGDGNEQFF. Here the CDR3 DNA reads TGTGCCAGCAGCTTAGAACCGGAGACAGGGGATGGCAATGAGCAGTTCTTC. The gene calls are TRBV7-6 and TRBJ2-1; 8 nucleotides align to TRBD1. J lost 6 bases, V lost 1 base, and 11 bases had no gene match. Germline V gene sequence: CDR1 SGHVS, CDR2 FNYEAQ. The CDR3 extends over 17 amino acids. The full variable domain, completed using reference TRBV7-6 and TRBJ2-1, is GAGVSQSPRYKVTKRGQDVALRCDPISGHVSLYWYRQALGQGPEFLTYFNYEAQQDKSGLPNDRFSAERPEGSISTLTIQRTEQRDSAMYRCASSLEPETGDGNEQFFGPGTRLTVL.

This clonotype was seen many times. The V call is TRBV12-3 or TRBV12-4, the J call TRBJ1-1, with D uncertain. The V gene lost 5 bases and the J gene lost 11 bases, with 15 bases spanning the gap. This CDR3 contains 12 residues. This CDR3 reads CASSRLGRAAFF. Here the CDR3 DNA reads TGTGCCAGCAGTCGACTAGGACGGGCCGCTTTCTTT.

This clonotype was observed a handful of times. V usage is TRBV12-3 or TRBV12-4 and J usage is TRBJ1-2; TRBD1 matches at 7 bases. This CDR3 is 14 amino acids long. V gave up 6 bases and J gave up 5 bases; unmatched junction bases: 9. CDR3 DNA sequence: TGTGCCAGCAGCCCACGGACAGGTCCTTATGGCTACACCTTC. This codes for CASSPRTGPYGYTF.

There are many counts of this clonotype. The genes are TRBV20-1 and TRBJ2-1; D possibly corresponds to TRBD2 (5 bases). Germline lookup yields CDR1 DFQATT and CDR2 SNEGSKA (reference sequence). V was shortened by 3 bases and J by 0 bases, with 9 bases between the two germline ends. This CDR3 region has 14 residues. The chain's CDR3 is CSASGKSSYNEQFF. The CDR3 coding sequence is TGCAGTGCTAGCGGGAAGAGCTCCTACAATGAGCAGTTCTTC.

Worth noting for this clonotype: At one end, the junction sequence differs from germline, possibly due to a read error. The chain links TRBV7-7 to TRBJ1-4, with D maybe TRBD1 (5 bases). The CDR3 consists of 13 residues. Germline lookup yields CDR1 SSHAT and CDR2 FNYEAQ (reference sequence). The CDR3 reads CASSHWDGEKLFF. Here the CDR3 DNA reads TGTGCTAGCAGCCATTGGGACGGTGAAAAACTGTTTTTT.

This clonotype was observed at least ten times. This chain joins TRBV20-1 and TRBJ2-2; D is uncertain. Trimming removed 1 base from V and 4 bases from J, with 13 bases in between. Looked up from germline, CDR1 is DFQATT and CDR2 is SNEGSKA (reference sequence). CDR3 size: 15 residues. The CDR3 reads CSARGNTAFTGELFF. The CDR3 bases are TGCAGTGCTAGAGGGAATACAGCGTTCACCGGGGAGCTGTTTTTT.

This clonotype has a handful of counts. The V and J genes are TRBV7-9 and TRBJ2-5, with no clear D. V shed 10 bases and J shed 3 bases, with 21 bases lying between them. Germline loops: CDR1 SEHNR, CDR2 FQNEAQ (reference sequence). The CDR3 sequence is 15 residues long. This CDR3 is CANGSPDKDKETQYF. CDR3 nucleotides: TGTGCCAACGGATCTCCCGACAAGGATAAAGAGACCCAGTACTTC.

In this sample, this clonotype turned up a few times. The rearrangement uses TRBV9 and TRBJ2-3; 7 bases map to TRBD2. Germline V lookup: CDR1 SGDLS, CDR2 YYNGEE. The ends lost 0 bases at V and 2 bases at J; junction bases unmatched: 6. The CDR3 extends over 16 amino acids. The CDR3 is CASSVGDWDYTDTQYF. The CDR3 nucleotides are TGTGCCAGCAGCGTAGGTGATTGGGACTACACAGATACGCAGTATTTT.

The rearrangement joins TRBV27 to TRBJ2-2; weak D call: TRBD1 (6 bases). Germline CDR1 and CDR2: MNHEY and SMNVEV (reference sequence). V lost 5 bases and J 4 bases, leaving 20 bases between the germline ends. The CDR3 is 17 amino acids. The CDR3 DNA reads as TGTGCCAGCAGTCCCCGTGCGCCGGACAGACTCACCGGGGAGCTGTTTTTT. Translation gives CASSPRAPDRLTGELFF.

The V and J genes are TRBV11-2 and TRBJ2-5, with D possibly matching TRBD2 (6 bases). The CDR3 totals 13 residues. Per germline, CDR1 SGHAT and CDR2 FQNNGV. Trimming took off 5 bases at V and 4 bases at J, with 11 bases between the two ends. The CDR3 coding sequence is TGTGCCAGCAGCCCCCCGGAGGGAGAGACCCAGTACTTC. This sequence encodes CASSPPEGETQYF.

The CDR3, as DNA: TGTGCCAGCAGTGGGCTAGCGGGAGGTCTAGATACGCAGTATTTT. Translation: CASSGLAGGLDTQYF. The V call is TRBV2, the J call TRBJ2-3; 11 bases map to TRBD2. Trimming removed 4 bases from V and 5 bases from J; junction bases left unmatched: 5. The CDR3 runs to 15 residues. The germline V gene has CDR1 SNHLY and CDR2 FYNNEI.

This chain connects TRBV28 to TRBJ1-1; D uncertain. CDR3 length: 16 amino acids. Germline CDR1 is MDHEN and CDR2 is SYDVKM. V lost 6 bases and J 1 base, leaving 18 bases between the germline ends. CDR3 protein: CASSLRAPSGNTEAFF. In DNA, the CDR3 is TGTGCCAGCAGCCTCCGGGCGCCCAGCGGGAACACTGAAGCTTTCTTT.